A selection of T cell receptor beta chains follows, all from one sample in a study of T cells in Graves' hyperthyroidism and ophthalmopathy. TCRdb re-analysed the multiplex PCR reads in MiXCR, keeping a single row per CDR3 protein. Seen here are around 560,000 distinct CDR3 sequences, over 15% observed once, and the top ten hold approximately 20%. The sequenced sample consisted of blood. These receptors came from a woman aged 18-29 years with Graves' hyperthyroidism. Both conserved end residues are part of each CDR3. D genes are given only for firm matches. Clone size is shown for a subset of rows, as once, few, many or a class of expanded clone.

j_call cdr3_length clone_size d_call v_call cdr3_nt cdr3_aa
TRBJ2-2 13 few TRBD1 TRBV20-1 TGCAGTGCACAGACAGGGGACACCGGGGAGCTGTTTTTT CSAQTGDTGELFF
TRBJ2-2 16 - - TRBV24-1 TGTGCCACCAGTGACTCCGGGACCCTGAACACCGGGGAGCTGTTTTTT CATSDSGTLNTGELFF
TRBJ2-1 16 many TRBD2 TRBV27 TGTGCCAGCAGTTTCCTCCTAGCGGGAGCCTACAATGAGCAGTTCTTC CASSFLLAGAYNEQFF
TRBJ2-5 13 few - TRBV29-1 TGCAGCGTTGAGAAGGGAATCCAAGAGACCCAGTACTTC CSVEKGIQETQYF
TRBJ1-1 16 many - TRBV11-1 TGTGCCAGCAGCGAAAGGGAGCCGGGATGGAACACTGAAGCTTTCTTT CASSEREPGWNTEAFF
TRBJ2-1 14 many - TRBV20-1 TGCAGTGCCGACTGGCGCGATCGGGACTATGAGCAGTTCTTC CSADWRDRDYEQFF
TRBJ2-4 20 few TRBD2 TRBV3-1 TGTGCCAGCAGCCAAGATGGAAGACTAGCGGGGACACTAGCCAAAAACATTCAGTACTTC CASSQDGRLAGTLAKNIQYF
TRBJ2-1 13 few - TRBV15 TGTGCCACCAGCAGAGAACCGAACAATGAGCAGTTCTTC CATSREPNNEQFF
TRBJ1-6 13 many - TRBV28 TGTGCCAGCAGTTTAATTGAGGGTTCACCCCTCCACTTT CASSLIEGSPLHF
TRBJ2-7 16 few TRBD1 TRBV7-2 TGTGCCAGCAGCTTAATTGGTGGGGCAGGGGGCTACGAGCAGTACTTC CASSLIGGAGGYEQYF
TRBJ1-1 12 - - TRBV5-4 TGTGCCAGCAGCTCATGGGGAGGTGAAGCTTTCTTT CASSSWGGEAFF
TRBJ2-2 18 - TRBD2 TRBV7-6 TGTGCCAGCAGCCCCCTTCGAGGGCGGGAGGGCCCTCCCGGGGAGCTGTTTTTT CASSPLRGREGPPGELFF
TRBJ2-5 15 - TRBD1 TRBV24-1 TGTGCCACCAGTGATTTGACAGGGGTAGGTGAGACCCAGTACTTC CATSDLTGVGETQYF
TRBJ2-1 16 many TRBD2 TRBV25-1 TGTGCCAGCAGTGTCGGGGGACTAGCGGGCTACAATGAGCAGTTCTTC CASSVGGLAGYNEQFF
TRBJ1-5 15 many - TRBV19 TGTGCCAGTAGTATCCTACCAGGGAGCAATCAGCCCCAGCATTTT CASSILPGSNQPQHF
TRBJ2-1 14 many - TRBV2 TGTGCCAGTGGACGGGAGAGCTCCTACAATGAGCAGTTCTTC CASGRESSYNEQFF
TRBJ2-5 15 many TRBD2 TRBV6-5 TGTGCCAGCAGTTACTCGGGAGGGGTGCGAGAGACCCAGTACTTC CASSYSGGVRETQYF
TRBJ1-5 16 - - TRBV4-3 TGCGCCAGCAGCCAAGATCTTTCACAGAGATCTCAGCCCCAGCATTTT CASSQDLSQRSQPQHF
TRBJ2-7 18 - - TRBV6-2/TRBV6-3 TGTGCCAGCAGTTGGGTCGCCTCAGACCCTAACCTTTCCTACGAGCAGTACTTC CASSWVASDPNLSYEQYF
TRBJ2-6 13 - - TRBV6-1 TGTGCCAGCAAATTCCTTGGGGCCAACGTCCTGACTTTC CASKFLGANVLTF
TRBJ2-3 15 many TRBD2 TRBV6-1 TGTGCCAGCAGCCGGGCGGGAGAGGGGACAGATACGCAGTATTTT CASSRAGEGTDTQYF
TRBJ2-1 15 many - TRBV12-3/TRBV12-4 TGTGCCAGCAGTCGCGGGCCGGCCCTAAGGGGAGAGCAGTTCTTC CASSRGPALRGEQFF
TRBJ2-7 13 many - TRBV29-1 TGCAGCGTTGAAGAAATAGGGATCTACGAGCAGTACTTC CSVEEIGIYEQYF
TRBJ2-5 12 many - TRBV6-2/TRBV6-3 TGTGCCACCCGGGGGGCCGGGGAGACCCAGTACTTC CATRGAGETQYF
TRBJ1-6 16 many TRBD1 TRBV7-2 TGTGCCAGCAGCCTAACAGGGGCAAGGGTTAATTCACCCCTCCACTTT CASSLTGARVNSPLHF
TRBJ1-2 10 - - TRBV2 TGTGCCAGCGGCAGGAGTGGCTACACCTTC CASGRSGYTF
TRBJ2-6 14 few - TRBV12-3/TRBV12-4 TGTGCCAGCAGTGGAATCTCTGGGGCCAACGTCCTGACTTTC CASSGISGANVLTF
TRBJ1-5 15 once - TRBV19 TGTGCCAGTACCACAGCTGGAAATAGCAATCAGCCCCAGCATTTT CASTTAGNSNQPQHF
TRBJ2-5 13 few - TRBV29-1 TGCAGCGTTGAAATAGCGGTCCAAGAGACCCAGTACTTC CSVEIAVQETQYF
TRBJ1-2 12 - - TRBV13 TGTGCCAGCACCATTGGGGGAGACGGCTACACCTTC CASTIGGDGYTF
TRBJ1-6 20 few TRBD1 TRBV10-3 TGTGCCATCAGTGATATGAGGACAGGAGTTACCCGCTCCTATAATTCACCCCTCCACTTT CAISDMRTGVTRSYNSPLHF
TRBJ1-1 18 many - TRBV7-8 TGTGCCAGCAGCAGAATGGTTCCTGGAAGCACTATGAACACTGAAGCTTTCTTT CASSRMVPGSTMNTEAFF
TRBJ2-5 16 many TRBD1 TRBV5-5 TGTGCCAGCAGCTTACGGACAGGGGGCGAAGTCGAGACCCAGTACTTC CASSLRTGGEVETQYF
TRBJ1-6 16 - TRBD1 TRBV2 TGTGCCAGCAGTGTTGGGACAGAGCCGCCAAGAACACCCCTCCACTTT CASSVGTEPPRTPLHF
TRBJ2-1 13 few - TRBV20-1 TGCAGTGCTACCACTAGCAGATACAATGAGCAGTTCTTC CSATTSRYNEQFF
TRBJ1-6 14 - - TRBV15 TGTGCCACCAGCAGAGATGGTAGTGCTTCACCCCTCCACTTT CATSRDGSASPLHF
TRBJ1-2 12 - - TRBV29-1 TGCAGCGCCCACGGCCTGGGAGCTGGCTACACCTTC CSAHGLGAGYTF
TRBJ1-5 15 - - TRBV6-1 TGTGCCAGCAGTGTACAGGGAGGGGGCAATCAGCCCCAGCATTTT CASSVQGGGNQPQHF
TRBJ2-1 16 many - TRBV3-1 TGTGCCAGCAGCCAAGATTCGGGAGAGTCCTACAATGAGCAGTTCTTC CASSQDSGESYNEQFF
TRBJ2-4 16 few - TRBV6-1 TGTGCCAGCAGTGAAGGGAGAACTCTAGCCAAAAACATTCAGTACTTC CASSEGRTLAKNIQYF
TRBJ2-2 15 many - TRBV5-1 TGCGCCAGCAGCTTGGGCCTGACAGTGACCGGGGAGCTGTTTTTT CASSLGLTVTGELFF
TRBJ2-7 13 - - TRBV6-5 TGTGCCAGCAGTTCCACTACCCCGCCCGAGCAGTACTTC CASSSTTPPEQYF
TRBJ2-7 16 - TRBD2 TRBV20-1 TGCAGTGCTAGATGGGGGACTAGCGGGAGGAGGTACGAGCAGTACTTC CSARWGTSGRRYEQYF
TRBJ1-2 15 - - TRBV6-5 TGTGCCAGCAGTTACTCTTTCCAGGAAGCCTATGGCTACACCTTC CASSYSFQEAYGYTF
TRBJ2-1 16 - TRBD2 TRBV28 TGTGCCAGCACTTGGACTAGCGGGAGAACGGGCAATGAGCAGTCCTTC CASTWTSGRTGNEQSF
TRBJ2-3 17 many TRBD1 TRBV7-3 TGTGCCAGCAGCTTACGGGGCGACAGGGGGGGATCAGATACGCAGTATTTT CASSLRGDRGGSDTQYF
TRBJ2-3 15 few TRBD2 TRBV20-1 TGCAGTGCCTCCTCACTAGCGGGAAACACAGATACGCAGTATTTT CSASSLAGNTDTQYF
TRBJ1-6 14 few - TRBV4-3 TGCGCCAGCAGCCGAGACATGGGGAATTCACCCCTCCACTTT CASSRDMGNSPLHF